This T cell receptor beta chain was retrieved from a study of T cell changes during pregnancy in multiple sclerosis (dated by TCRdb to the late 2010s). General notes on the study: Changes in the T cell repertoire over the course of pregnancy were examined in this study in women with multiple sclerosis.

The protocol used for the library was the immunoSEQ multiplex PCR assay. TCRdb obtained this table from immuneACCESS and retained in-frame rearrangements with V and J assigned. These tables miss some clones; where compared with another copy, unresolved V genes account for less than half of the shortfall, and the remainder is unexplained. The sample yields 70,000 to 95,000 clones; about 94% were counted once. 2.2% of the sample goes to the ten largest clones. Worth noting for this clone: It has no known antigen specificity. The record has no base qualities; no much larger clone is one base away.

Here V drops 6 bases and J drops 8 bases, and the junction holds 3 bases not matched to any gene. CDR1 MNHNY and CDR2 SVGAGI were looked up in the germline V gene (reference sequence). From the cysteine up to the phenylalanine, the CDR3 has a length of 12 residues. Only CDR3 DNA is held: 36 bases, read in frame from base 1. This TCR derives from a female donor with multiple sclerosis, enrolled in a pregnancy study. This chain is built from TRBV6-6 and TRBJ2-1, with 8 bases in between that match TRBD1. The specimen comprised peripheral blood, sampled in the third trimester of pregnancy. Here is the DNA: TGTGCCAGCAGATTGGACAGGGATGAGCAGTTCTTC. It is translated as CASRLDRDEQFF.